This T cell receptor (beta chain) was retrieved from a study of T cell responses to AZD1222 COVID-19 vaccine. Broader study findings: An increase in Spike-specific TCR breadth and depth was observed after two AZD1222 doses. Researchers report vaccine-associated CD4 TCRs spanning spike, with dominance at 160-218 and 743-854. Among AZD1222 vaccinees, only 5 to 7 were seropositive at baseline.

Researchers grouped second doses given at about 4 or about 12 weeks into one pool. Germline V lookup: CDR1 LGHDT, CDR2 YNNKEL (reference sequence). This CDR3 is built from 16 residues. The germline V and J ends were trimmed by 0 bases and 5 bases, with 14 bases remaining between them. Libraries were prepared by immunoSEQ multiplex PCR; TCRdb keeps only in-frame clonotypes and omits some of them. The sample includes 55,000 to 65,000 clones, about 80% of them seen just once. Notes on this clone: Its antigen is unknown.

This receptor was taken from an adult who received the AZD1222 COVID-19 vaccine. Sequenced material: peripheral blood, taken 28 days after the second AZD1222 dose. The rearrangement uses TRBV3-1 (or the pseudogene TRBV3-2) and TRBJ1-5; TRBD1 might be the D (5 bases). The CDR3 nucleotides are TGTGCCAGCAGCCAAGATCAGGGCCTGCCCGATCAGCCCCAGCATTTT. It specifies CASSQDQGLPDQPQHF.